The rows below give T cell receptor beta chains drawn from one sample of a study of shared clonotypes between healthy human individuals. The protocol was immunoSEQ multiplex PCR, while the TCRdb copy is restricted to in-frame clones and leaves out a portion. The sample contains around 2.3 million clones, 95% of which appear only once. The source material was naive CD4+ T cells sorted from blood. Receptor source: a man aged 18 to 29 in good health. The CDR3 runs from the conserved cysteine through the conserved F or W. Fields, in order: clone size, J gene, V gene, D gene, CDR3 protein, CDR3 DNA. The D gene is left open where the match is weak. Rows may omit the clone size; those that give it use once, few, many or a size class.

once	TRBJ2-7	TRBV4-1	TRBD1	CASSQAGQSYEQYF	TGCGCCAGCAGCCAAGCGGGACAGTCCTACGAGCAGTACTTC
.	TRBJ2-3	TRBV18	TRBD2	CASSPPGGGYTDTQYF	TGTGCCAGCTCACCCCCGGGCGGGGGGTACACAGATACGCAGTATTTT
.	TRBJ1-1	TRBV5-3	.	CARRRVTEAFF	TGTGCCAGAAGGAGGGTCACTGAAGCTTTCTTT
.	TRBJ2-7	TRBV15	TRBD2	CATSSPGLGVEQYF	TGTGCCACCAGCAGCCCGGGACTAGGAGTCGAGCAGTACTTC
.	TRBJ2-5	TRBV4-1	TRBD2	CASSQEGRGEGRETQYF	TGCGCCAGCAGCCAAGAGGGTAGAGGGGAGGGGCGGGAGACCCAGTACTTC
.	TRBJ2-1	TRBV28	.	CASRTDLSQGPYEQFF	TGTGCCAGCAGGACAGATCTGAGTCAAGGACCTTATGAGCAGTTCTTC
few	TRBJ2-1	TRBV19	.	CASSIPSESYNEQFF	TGTGCCAGTAGTATACCTAGCGAGTCCTACAATGAGCAGTTCTTC
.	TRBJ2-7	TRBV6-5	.	CASSRRAGETYEQYF	TGTGCCAGCAGCCGGCGGGCAGGCGAAACCTACGAGCAGTACTTC
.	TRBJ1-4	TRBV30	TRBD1	CAWRPTGGKLFF	TGTGCCTGGAGGCCGACAGGGGGAAAACTGTTTTTT
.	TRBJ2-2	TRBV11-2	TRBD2	CVSRASGSLNTGELFF	TGTGTCTCGCGGGCTAGCGGGAGCCTTAACACCGGGGAGCTGTTTTTT
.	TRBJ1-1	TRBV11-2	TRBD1	CASSLEGRGAEAFF	TGTGCCAGCAGCTTAGAAGGCAGGGGGGCTGAAGCTTTCTTT
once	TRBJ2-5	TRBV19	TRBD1	CASNLGQGQETQYF	TGTGCCAGTAACCTGGGACAGGGGCAAGAGACCCAGTACTTC
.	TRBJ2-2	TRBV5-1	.	CASSLVSRAGKTGELFF	TGCGCCAGCAGCTTGGTTTCCAGGGCGGGGAAGACCGGGGAGCTGTTTTTT
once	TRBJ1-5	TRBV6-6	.	CASISGQESAPQHF	TGTGCCAGCATATCCGGGCAGGAATCGGCGCCCCAGCATTTT
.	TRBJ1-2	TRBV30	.	CAWSDGDKSYTF	TGTGCCTGGAGTGACGGGGACAAGAGCTACACCTTC
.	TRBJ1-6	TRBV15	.	CATSRSDRLGGSPLHF	TGTGCCACCAGCAGGTCCGACAGGTTAGGGGGTTCACCCCTCCACTTT
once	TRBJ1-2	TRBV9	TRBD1	CASSDNSKGQGNYGYTF	TGTGCCAGCAGTGATAATAGCAAGGGACAGGGAAACTATGGCTACACCTTC
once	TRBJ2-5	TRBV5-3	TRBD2	CARSNDSGGSEGTQYF	TGTGCCAGAAGCAACGACAGCGGGGGAAGTGAGGGGACCCAGTACTTC
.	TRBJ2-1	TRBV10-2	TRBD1	CASRDRGGEQFF	TGCGCCAGCAGGGACAGGGGAGGTGAGCAGTTCTTC
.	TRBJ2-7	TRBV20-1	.	CSATGAHEQYF	TGCAGTGCTACCGGGGCCCACGAGCAGTACTTC
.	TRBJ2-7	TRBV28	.	CASSPGWDLAVGVRFEQYF	TGTGCCAGCAGCCCTGGGTGGGATTTAGCGGTTGGGGTTCGTTTCGAGCAGTACTTC
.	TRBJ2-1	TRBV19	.	CASSIGRTSSYNEQFF	TGTGCCAGTAGTATAGGGCGGACCAGCTCCTACAATGAGCAGTTCTTC
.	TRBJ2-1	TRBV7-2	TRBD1	CASSLKWTGGSYNEQFF	TGTGCCAGCAGCTTAAAATGGACAGGGGGTAGTTACAATGAGCAGTTCTTC
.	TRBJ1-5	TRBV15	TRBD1	CATTAGTGANQPQHF	TGTGCCACCACCGCCGGGACAGGGGCCAATCAGCCCCAGCATTTT
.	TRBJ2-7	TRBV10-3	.	CAISEGWYEQYF	TGTGCCATCAGTGAGGGGTGGTACGAGCAGTACTTC
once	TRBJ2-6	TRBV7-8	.	CASSLEQVSGANVLTF	TGTGCCAGCAGCTTAGAGCAAGTCTCTGGGGCCAACGTCCTGACTTTC
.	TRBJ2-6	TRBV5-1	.	CASSLAGAGANVLTF	TGCGCCAGCAGCTTGGCTGGGGCTGGGGCCAACGTCCTGACTTTC
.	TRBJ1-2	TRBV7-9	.	CASSSSQGGFGGTYGYTF	TGTGCCAGCAGCTCGAGTCAGGGAGGGTTCGGAGGGACCTATGGCTACACCTTC
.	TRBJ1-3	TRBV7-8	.	CASSYTRGSGNTIYF	TGTGCCAGCAGCTATACCAGGGGCTCTGGAAACACCATATATTTT
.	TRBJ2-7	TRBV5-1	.	CASGVGGYEQYF	TGCGCCAGTGGGGTCGGGGGTTACGAGCAGTACTTC
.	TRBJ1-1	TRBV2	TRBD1	CASSNNRGQTEAFF	TGTGCCAGCAGCAATAACAGGGGGCAAACTGAAGCTTTCTTT
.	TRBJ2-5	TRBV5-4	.	CASSLGAQETQYF	TGTGCCAGCAGCTTGGGAGCCCAAGAGACCCAGTACTTC
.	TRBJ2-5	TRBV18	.	CASSPQGILETQYF	TGTGCCAGCTCACCACAGGGAATTTTGGAGACCCAGTACTTC
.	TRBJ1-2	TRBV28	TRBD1	CASSLGQGYGYTF	TGTGCCAGCAGTCTCGGACAGGGTTATGGCTACACCTTC
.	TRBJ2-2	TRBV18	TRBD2	CASSPPGLAGGTGELFF	TGTGCCAGCTCACCGCCCGGACTAGCGGGGGGGACCGGGGAGCTGTTTTTT
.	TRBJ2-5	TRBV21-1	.	CASSKGRGAGETQYF	TGTGCCAGCAGCAAAGGCCGCGGTGCGGGGGAGACCCAGTACTTC
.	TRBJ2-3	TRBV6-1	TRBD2	CASIAGGLATDTQYF	TGTGCCAGCATTGCGGGGGGACTAGCCACAGATACGCAGTATTTT
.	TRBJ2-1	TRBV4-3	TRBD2	CASSQVPGTSGYNEQFF	TGCGCCAGCAGCCAAGTTCCGGGGACTAGCGGTTACAATGAGCAGTTCTTC
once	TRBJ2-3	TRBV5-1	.	CASSLSQTQYF	TGCGCCAGCAGCTTGAGCCAGACGCAGTATTTT
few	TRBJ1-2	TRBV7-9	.	CASSHFGGPVYGYTF	TGTGCCAGCAGCCATTTCGGGGGGCCGGTCTATGGCTACACCTTC
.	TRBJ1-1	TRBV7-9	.	CASSLGGRMNTEAFF	TGTGCCAGCAGCTTGGGCGGACGGATGAACACTGAAGCTTTCTTT
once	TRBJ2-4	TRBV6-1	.	CASSDWAIVAKNIQYF	TGTGCCAGCAGTGATTGGGCGATCGTGGCCAAAAACATTCAGTACTTC
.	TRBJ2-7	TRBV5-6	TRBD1	CASSTRPGQGGREQYF	TGTGCCAGCAGCACGAGACCGGGACAGGGAGGTCGCGAGCAGTACTTC
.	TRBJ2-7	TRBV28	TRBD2	CANQRGGSYEQYF	TGTGCCAACCAGCGGGGGGGTTCCTACGAGCAGTACTTC
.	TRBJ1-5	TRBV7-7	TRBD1	CASSPGTEYSNQPQHF	TGTGCTAGCAGCCCAGGGACAGAATATAGCAATCAGCCCCAGCATTTT
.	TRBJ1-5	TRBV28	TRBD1	CASSPTGAFNQPQHF	TGTGCCAGCAGTCCGACAGGGGCCTTCAATCAGCCCCAGCATTTT
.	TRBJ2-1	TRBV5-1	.	CASSLVGGSSYNEQFF	TGCGCCAGCAGCTTGGTTGGCGGCAGCTCCTACAATGAGCAGTTCTTC
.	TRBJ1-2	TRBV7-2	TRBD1	CASRRDRGDGYTF	TGTGCCAGCAGGCGGGACAGGGGGGATGGCTACACCTTC
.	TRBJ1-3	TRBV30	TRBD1	CAWWRDRGGHTIYF	TGTGCCTGGTGGAGGGACAGGGGAGGCCACACCATATATTTT
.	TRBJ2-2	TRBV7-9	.	CASRIWGPADTGELFF	TGTGCCAGCAGAATCTGGGGGCCGGCAGACACCGGGGAGCTGTTTTTT
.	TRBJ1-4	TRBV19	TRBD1	CASRPDRGSNEKLFF	TGTGCCAGTAGACCCGACAGGGGCTCTAATGAAAAACTGTTTTTT
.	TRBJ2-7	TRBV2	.	CASSEAGVSEQYF	TGTGCCAGCAGTGAGGCAGGGGTAAGCGAGCAGTACTTC
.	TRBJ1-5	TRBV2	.	CASSRNSGGNQPQHF	TGTGCCAGCAGTCGAAATAGTGGGGGCAATCAGCCCCAGCATTTT
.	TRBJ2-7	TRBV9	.	CASSPEGRDTYEQYF	TGTGCCAGCAGCCCGGAAGGGAGGGACACCTACGAGCAGTACTTC
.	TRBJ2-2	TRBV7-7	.	CASAPRNTGELFF	TGTGCTAGCGCCCCTCGGAACACCGGGGAGCTGTTTTTT
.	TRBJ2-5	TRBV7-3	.	CASSHRGGDETQYF	TGTGCCAGCAGCCACCGTGGCGGGGATGAGACCCAGTACTTC
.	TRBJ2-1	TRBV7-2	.	CASSLGATPNEQFF	TGTGCCAGCAGCTTAGGGGCGACTCCCAATGAGCAGTTCTTC